Given below is one TCR beta chain in context. The CDR3 loop spans 13 amino acids. Germline values: CDR1 WSHSY, CDR2 SAAADI. V dropped 3 bases and J dropped 4 bases, with 7 bases sitting between them. Repertoires were generated with immunoSEQ multiplex PCR, while TCRdb's copy carries only in-frame clones and drops some. The sample holds 140,000 to 150,000 clones; 65% to 80% are singletons and the top ten take roughly 2%. The data were taken from a study of blood T cell repertoires in COVID-19. As for the study in general: Sites across the United States, Italy and Spain contributed samples from acute and convalescent COVID-19.

Sequencing was carried out using peripheral blood. The chain combines TRBV10-2 with TRBJ1-3; D remains ambiguous. The TCR comes from an older woman with acute or convalescent COVID-19. The CDR3 reads CASSEESGNTIYF. CDR3 coding DNA: TGCGCCAGCAGTGAAGAAAGCGGAAACACCATATATTTT.